This T cell receptor (beta chain) was documented in a study of blood T cell repertoires in COVID-19. Study-level information: Both acute and convalescent COVID-19 samples were obtained from the United States, Italy and Spain. T cells, B-cell-depleted T cells, or PBMCs supplied cDNA or gDNA.

Per the authors' pipeline: For nucleated cells, counts were estimated from reference gene primer amplification. Measured with immunoSEQ multiplex PCR; TCRdb has only the in-frame clones, and not every one. That table furnishes V, J and clone size, whereas the DNA furnished D and trimming. The sample contains a few hundred thousand clones, roughly 86% of which appear only once. CDR1 is MRHNA, CDR2 SNTAGT, per germline. The CDR3 consists of 15 residues. Trimming shortened V by 5 bases and J by 2 bases, and 12 bases separated the two germline ends. Seattle's enrolled individuals joined amid active infection and were then monitored longitudinally.

Material: peripheral blood. This chain connects TRBV6-4 to TRBJ2-2, with D possibly TRBD2 on 6 matching bases. This sequence was found in a woman aged 55-70 years with COVID-19, enrolled during active disease. The CDR3 protein is CASSPEGGNTGELFF. The DNA for the CDR3 is TGTGCCAGCAGTCCGGAGGGTGGAAACACCGGGGAGCTGTTTTTT.